The 9 T cell receptor beta chains presented below share a single source sample, sequenced in a study of blood T cell repertoires in COVID-19. Clones were sequenced by immunoSEQ multiplex PCR, and TCRdb holds only the in-frame ones, with some missing. The sample carries 180,000 or so clones, over 80% recorded once. The material sequenced was PBMCs or T cells enriched from blood (not recorded which). All receptors derive from a woman aged 60-75 years who had recovered from COVID-19.

The chain links TRBV29-1 to TRBJ2-1, with D tentatively TRBD2 (5 bases). CDR1 and CDR2 (germline): SQVTM, ANQGSEA. V lost 4 bases to trimming and J lost 10 bases, with 11 bases between them. This CDR3 is 11 amino acids long. CDR3 nucleotides: TGCAGCGTTGGGGAGTCGCGCGAGCAGTTCTTC. This gives the protein CSVGESREQFF.

This chain joins TRBV11-3 and TRBJ1-1; D perhaps matches TRBD1 (5 bases). CDR3 length: 14 residues. V was pared by 1 base and J by 4 bases, with 10 bases between. CDR1 and CDR2 (germline): SGHNT, YENEEA. CDR3 loop: CASSLGQSSTEAFF. The CDR3 region has the DNA TGTGCCAGCAGCTTAGGACAGTCTAGCACTGAAGCTTTCTTT.

V and J are TRBV4-2 and TRBJ2-7, with 7 bases matching TRBD2. The CDR3 is 13 amino acids. Germline V gene sequence: CDR1 LGHNA, CDR2 YNFKEQ. J gave up 7 bases and V 0 bases, and 3 bases lay outside the gene matches. CDR3 nucleotide sequence: TGTGCCAGCAGCCAAGAGGTCGGGGGGGAGCAGTACTTC. Encoded protein: CASSQEVGGEQYF.

The V and J genes are TRBV6-5 and TRBJ2-7; possible D gene TRBD1, 6 bases. CDR3 length equals 15 residues. Germline V gene data show CDR1 as MNHEY and CDR2 as SVGAGI. Trimming left V 0 bases short and J 5 bases short, with 14 bases between. The CDR3 coding sequence is TGTGCCAGCAGTTACTCTGGCAGGGGTGTTCACGAGCAGTACTTC. It yields the protein CASSYSGRGVHEQYF.

V is TRBV27 and J is TRBJ1-5, with TRBD1 matching over 7 bases. CDR1 MNHEY and CDR2 SMNVEV come from the germline V gene (reference sequence). V shed 2 bases and J 6 bases; nucleotides not matched to a gene: 4. The CDR3 has 14 residues. In nucleotides, the CDR3 is TGTGCCAGCAGTTTAAGGTCAGGGGGTCAGCCCCAGCATTTT. Translated: CASSLRSGGQPQHF.

The chain uses TRBV28 and TRBJ1-6; the D gene is possibly TRBD1 (6 bases). The CDR3 is 14 amino acids. With 6 bases removed from V and 9 bases from J, the gap between germline ends came to 15 bases. Per the germline V gene, CDR1 is MDHEN and CDR2 is SYDVKM. The CDR3 protein is CASSGTGLGSPLHF. In nucleotides, the CDR3 is TGTGCCAGCAGCGGAACAGGGTTGGGTTCACCCCTCCACTTT. Complete variable domain (other parts from reference TRBV28 and TRBJ1-6): DVKVTQSSRYLVKRTGEKVFLECVQDMDHENMFWYRQDPGLGLRLIYFSYDVKMKEKGDIPEGYSVSREKKERFSLILESASTNQTSMYLCASSGTGLGSPLHFGNGTRLTVT.

The chain uses TRBV28 and TRBJ1-5, with 9 nucleotides matching TRBD1. With 6 bases clipped from V and 7 bases from J, the junction kept 7 bases outside the gene matches. CDR1 is MDHEN, CDR2 SYDVKM, per germline. The CDR3 is 14 residues long. Here the CDR3 DNA reads TGTGCCAGCAGCACTTACAGGGGGCACCAGCCCCAGCATTTT. Translating it yields CASSTYRGHQPQHF.

This clone was seen more than once but under ten times. The V gene is TRBV13, the J gene TRBJ1-1, with 7 positions matching TRBD1. Trimming cost V 4 bases and J 1 base; bases outside gene matches: 12. Germline V gene data show CDR1 as PRHDT and CDR2 as FYEKMQ (reference sequence). This CDR3 spans 17 amino acids. This chain's CDR3 is CASSSTWMGTENTEAFF. The CDR3 DNA sequence: TGTGCCAGCAGCTCTACGTGGATGGGGACAGAGAACACTGAAGCTTTCTTT.

The CDR3 protein is CATSDSDWAGSGNTIYF. In DNA form, the CDR3 reads TGTGCCACCAGTGATAGTGATTGGGCAGGATCTGGAAACACCATATATTTT. This chain uses TRBV24-1 with TRBJ1-3; no reliable D call. With 3 bases removed from V and 1 base from J, the gap between germline ends came to 15 bases. This CDR3 region has 17 residues. Germline CDR1 KGHDR, CDR2 SFDVKD.